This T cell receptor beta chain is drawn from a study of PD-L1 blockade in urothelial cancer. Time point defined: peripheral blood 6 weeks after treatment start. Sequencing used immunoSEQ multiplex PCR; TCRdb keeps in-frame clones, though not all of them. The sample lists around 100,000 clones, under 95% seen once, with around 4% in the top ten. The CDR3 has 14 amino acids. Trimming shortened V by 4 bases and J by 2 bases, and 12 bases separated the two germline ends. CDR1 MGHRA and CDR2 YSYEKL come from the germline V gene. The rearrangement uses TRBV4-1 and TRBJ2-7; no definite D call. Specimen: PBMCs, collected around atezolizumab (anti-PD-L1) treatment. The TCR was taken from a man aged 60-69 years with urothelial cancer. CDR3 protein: CASSRWATTYEQYF. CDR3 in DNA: TGCGCCAGCAGCCGTTGGGCCACCACCTACGAGCAGTACTTC.